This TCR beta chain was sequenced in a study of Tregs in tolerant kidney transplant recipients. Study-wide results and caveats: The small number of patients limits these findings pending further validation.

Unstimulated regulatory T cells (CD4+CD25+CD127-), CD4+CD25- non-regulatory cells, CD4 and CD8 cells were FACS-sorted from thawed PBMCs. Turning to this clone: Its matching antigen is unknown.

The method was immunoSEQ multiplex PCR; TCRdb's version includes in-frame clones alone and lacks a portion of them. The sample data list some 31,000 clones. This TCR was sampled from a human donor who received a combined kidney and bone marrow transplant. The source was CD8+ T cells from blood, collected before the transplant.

CDR3 sequence reads: CASINEVQGGGYTF. The part of the CDR3 DNA that was read is TGTGCCAGCATCAATGAGGTACAGGGAGGAGGC. The chain carries TRBV18 and TRBJ1-2; D is perhaps TRBD1 (6 bases). With the read ending 3 residues before the CDR3 end, the germline J gene is used to fill in that end. Germline V gene lookup returns CDR1 KGHSH and CDR2 LQKENI. The CDR3 extends over 14 amino acids. Looking up the rest from reference TRBV18 and TRBJ1-2 gives the full variable domain: NAGVMQNPRHLVRRRGQEARLRCSPMKGHSHVYWYRQLPEEGLKFMVYLQKENIIDESGMPKERFSAEFPKEGPSILRIQQVVRGDSAAYFCASINEVQGGGYTFGSGTRLTVV.